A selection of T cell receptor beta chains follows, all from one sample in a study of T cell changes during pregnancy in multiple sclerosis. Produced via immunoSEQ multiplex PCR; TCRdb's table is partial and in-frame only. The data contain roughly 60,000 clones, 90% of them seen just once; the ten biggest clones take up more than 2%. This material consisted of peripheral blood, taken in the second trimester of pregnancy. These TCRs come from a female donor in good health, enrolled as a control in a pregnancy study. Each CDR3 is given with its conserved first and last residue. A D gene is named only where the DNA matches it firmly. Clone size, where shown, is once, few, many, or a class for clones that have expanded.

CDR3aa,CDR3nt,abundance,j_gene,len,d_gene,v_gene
CASRTGGSGNTIYF,TGTGCCAGCCGGACAGGGGGATCCGGAAACACCATATATTTT,-,TRBJ1-3,14,TRBD1,TRBV6-1
CASSPGQASYNEQFF,TGTGCCAGCAGCCCTGGACAGGCCTCCTACAATGAGCAGTTCTTC,-,TRBJ2-1,15,TRBD1,TRBV11-2
CASSRTDNTEAFF,TGTGCCAGCAGTCGGACAGATAACACTGAAGCTTTCTTT,-,TRBJ1-1,13,-,TRBV7-2
CSVVAGNTEAFF,TGCAGCGTTGTGGCGGGGAACACTGAAGCTTTCTTT,-,TRBJ1-1,12,-,TRBV29-1
CASSQDPWQTALF,TGCGCCAGCAGCCAAGATCCGTGGCAGACAGCCTTGTTC,-,TRBJ2-7,13,-,TRBV4-1
CATSRVSSYEQYF,TGTGCCACCAGCAGGGTGAGCTCCTACGAGCAGTACTTC,once,TRBJ2-7,13,-,TRBV15
CASSLRAIRDSSSYEQYF,TGCGCCAGCAGCTTGCGGGCCATCCGGGACTCCTCCTCCTACGAGCAGTACTTC,-,TRBJ2-7,18,-,TRBV5-1
CASTGQAVIEKLFF,TGTGCCAGCACCGGACAGGCAGTGATTGAAAAACTGTTTTTT,-,TRBJ1-4,14,-,TRBV21-1
CASSPTQGQGAMWYTEAFF,TGTGCCAGCTCACCGACACAGGGACAGGGGGCGATGTGGTACACTGAAGCTTTCTTT,-,TRBJ1-1,19,TRBD1,TRBV18
CASSGWTGGSEQYF,TGTGCCAGCAGCGGCTGGACAGGGGGGAGTGAGCAGTACTTC,-,TRBJ2-7,14,TRBD1,TRBV9
CASSQEDLETQYF,TGCGCCAGCAGCCAAGAGGACTTGGAGACCCAGTACTTC,-,TRBJ2-5,13,-,TRBV4-1
CASSLAGETQYF,TGTGCCAGCAGCTTGGCGGGGGAGACCCAGTACTTC,once,TRBJ2-5,12,-,TRBV5-6
CASSLSPDRADTGELFF,TGCGCCAGCAGCCTCTCCCCCGACAGGGCGGACACCGGGGAGCTGTTTTTT,-,TRBJ2-2,17,TRBD1,TRBV4-1
CASSELGTGGRNTIYF,TGTGCCAGCAGTGAACTTGGGACAGGGGGCCGGAACACCATATATTTT,-,TRBJ1-3,16,TRBD1,TRBV2
CASTPPLSSYNSPLHF,TGTGCCAGCACACCCCCCCTGAGCTCCTATAATTCACCCCTCCACTTT,once,TRBJ1-6,16,-,TRBV7-9
CASSPRQAVNYGYTF,TGTGCCAGCAGCCCCCGACAGGCCGTCAACTATGGCTACACCTTC,-,TRBJ1-2,15,-,TRBV7-3
CASSLGTGGGNTIYF,TGTGCCAGCAGCTTAGGAACAGGGGGTGGAAACACCATATATTTT,-,TRBJ1-3,15,TRBD1,TRBV7-8
CASSISRTANYEQYF,TGTGCCAGTAGTATTTCTCGCACCGCGAACTACGAGCAGTACTTC,-,TRBJ2-7,15,-,TRBV19
CASSRTDRLEKLFF,TGCGCCAGCAGCCGAACGGACAGACTTGAAAAACTGTTTTTT,many,TRBJ1-4,14,-,TRBV4-1
CASSPTANGGSGIQYF,TGTGCCAGCAGCCCCACCGCCAATGGGGGGTCGGGCATTCAGTACTTC,-,TRBJ2-4,16,-,TRBV11-2
CASSETGGGEQYF,TGTGCCAGCAGTGAGACAGGGGGTGGCGAGCAGTACTTC,-,TRBJ2-7,13,TRBD1,TRBV6-1
CASSYSGPGRTQEQFF,TGTGCCAGCAGTTACTCGGGCCCGGGGAGGACACAAGAGCAGTTCTTC,-,TRBJ2-1,16,-,TRBV6-5
CASTTGTSRGAFF,TGTGCCAGCACCACCGGGACCTCAAGGGGGGCTTTCTTT,-,TRBJ1-1,13,-,TRBV2
CASRLAGGPLGTQYF,TGTGCCAGCAGACTAGCGGGGGGACCCCTTGGGACCCAGTACTTC,-,TRBJ2-5,15,TRBD2,TRBV7-2
CASKMGQSAGELFF,TGTGCCAGCAAGATGGGACAGTCCGCCGGGGAGCTGTTTTTT,-,TRBJ2-2,14,TRBD1,TRBV2